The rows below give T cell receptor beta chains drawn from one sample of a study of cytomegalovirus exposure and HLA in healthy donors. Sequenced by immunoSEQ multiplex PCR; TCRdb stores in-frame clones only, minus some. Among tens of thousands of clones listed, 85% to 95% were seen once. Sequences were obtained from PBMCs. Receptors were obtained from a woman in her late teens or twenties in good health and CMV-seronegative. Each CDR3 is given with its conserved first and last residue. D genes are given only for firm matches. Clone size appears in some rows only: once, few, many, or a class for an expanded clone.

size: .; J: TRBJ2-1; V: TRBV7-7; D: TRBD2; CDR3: CASSIPTSGHEQFF; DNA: TGTGCCAGCAGCATACCTACTAGCGGGCATGAGCAGTTCTTC
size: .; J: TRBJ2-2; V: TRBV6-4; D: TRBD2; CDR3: CASSGRDTGELFF; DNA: TGTGCCAGCAGCGGGAGGGACACCGGGGAGCTGTTTTTT
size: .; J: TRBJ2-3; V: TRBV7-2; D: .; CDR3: CASSLELARTDTQYF; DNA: TGTGCCAGCAGCTTAGAGTTAGCGCGCACAGATACGCAGTATTTT
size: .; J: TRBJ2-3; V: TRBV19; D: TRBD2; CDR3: CATRGTRSTDTQYF; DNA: TGTGCCACCCGCGGGACTAGGAGCACAGATACGCAGTATTTT
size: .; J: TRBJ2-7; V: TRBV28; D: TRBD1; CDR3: CASSSPRGQGTYEQYF; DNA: TGTGCCAGCAGTTCCCCAAGGGGGCAGGGAACCTACGAGCAGTACTTC
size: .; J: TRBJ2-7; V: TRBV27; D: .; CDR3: CASSLRREAYEQYF; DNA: TGTGCCAGCAGTTTACGGCGGGAAGCCTACGAGCAGTACTTC
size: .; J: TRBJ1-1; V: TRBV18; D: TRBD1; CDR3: CASSPPEGAGTEAFF; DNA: TGTGCCAGCTCACCACCCGAGGGGGCGGGCACTGAAGCTTTCTTT
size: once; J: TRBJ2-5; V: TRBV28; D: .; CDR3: CASRLRQGGETQYF; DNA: TGTGCCAGCAGGTTGCGGCAGGGCGGAGAGACCCAGTACTTC
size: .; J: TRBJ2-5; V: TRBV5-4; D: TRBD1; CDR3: CASSLAGLEGAWRETQYF; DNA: TGTGCCAGCAGCTTGGCGGGGCTCGAGGGGGCGTGGAGGGAGACCCAGTACTTC
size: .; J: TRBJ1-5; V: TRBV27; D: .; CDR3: CASSFTGQSPQHF; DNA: TGTGCCAGCAGTTTTACGGGACAATCGCCCCAGCATTTT
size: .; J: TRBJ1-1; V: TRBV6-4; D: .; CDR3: CASSADLNTEAFF; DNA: TGTGCCAGCAGTGCGGACTTGAACACTGAAGCTTTCTTT
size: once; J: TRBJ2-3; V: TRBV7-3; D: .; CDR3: CASSSTGTDTQYF; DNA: TGTGCCAGCAGCTCAACCGGGACAGATACGCAGTATTTT
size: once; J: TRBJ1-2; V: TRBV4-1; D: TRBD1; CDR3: CASSPTGGYGYTF; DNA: TGCGCCAGCAGCCCAACAGGGGGCTATGGCTACACCTTC
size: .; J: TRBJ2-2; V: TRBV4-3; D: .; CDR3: CASSQDSLGDLMNTGELFF; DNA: TGCGCCAGCAGCCAAGACTCGCTGGGCGATCTCATGAACACCGGGGAGCTGTTTTTT
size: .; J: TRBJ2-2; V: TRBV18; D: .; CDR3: CASSPDSVGTGELFF; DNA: TGTGCCAGCTCGCCCGACTCCGTCGGAACCGGGGAGCTGTTTTTT
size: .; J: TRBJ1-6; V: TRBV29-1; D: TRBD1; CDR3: CSIRTGGNSPLHF; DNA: TGCAGCATCCGGACAGGCGGAAATTCCCCCCTCCACTTT
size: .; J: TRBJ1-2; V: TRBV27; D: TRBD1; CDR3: CASSLLGRGTLYGYTF; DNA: TGTGCCAGCAGTTTATTGGGCAGGGGGACCCTCTATGGCTACACCTTC
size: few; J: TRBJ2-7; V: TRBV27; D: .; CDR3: CASSLTAAVSYEQYF; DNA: TGTGCCAGCAGTCTAACCGCAGCGGTCTCCTACGAGCAGTACTTC
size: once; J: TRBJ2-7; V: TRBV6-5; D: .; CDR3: CASLPSGSSEEQYF; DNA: TGTGCCAGCCTCCCCTCGGGGTCCTCTGAGGAGCAGTACTTT
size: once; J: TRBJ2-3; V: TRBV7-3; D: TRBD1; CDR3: CASSRQGGSDTQYF; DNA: TGTGCCAGCAGCCGACAGGGGGGCTCAGATACGCAGTATTTT
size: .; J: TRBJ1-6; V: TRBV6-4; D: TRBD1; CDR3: CASSDSTGGNSPLHF; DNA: TGTGCCAGCAGTGACTCGACAGGGGGCAATTCACCCCTCCACTTT
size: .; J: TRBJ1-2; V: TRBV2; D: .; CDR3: CASSAGVLSGYTF; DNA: TGTGCCAGCAGTGCCGGGGTCCTTTCTGGCTACACCTTC
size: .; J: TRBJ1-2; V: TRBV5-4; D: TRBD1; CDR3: CASSSDVQGAYGYTF; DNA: TGTGCCAGCAGCTCTGACGTACAGGGGGCCTATGGCTACACCTTC
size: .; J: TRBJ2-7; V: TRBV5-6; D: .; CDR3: CASSLAGLVTYEQYF; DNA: TGTGCCAGCAGCTTGGCCGGTCTAGTAACTTACGAGCAGTACTTC
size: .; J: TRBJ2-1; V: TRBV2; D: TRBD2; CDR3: CASNSAGGPAIEQFF; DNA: TGTGCCAGCAACTCGGCGGGAGGGCCAGCAATTGAGCAGTTCTTC
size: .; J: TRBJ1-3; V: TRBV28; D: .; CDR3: CASNNDISGNTIYF; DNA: TGTGCCAGCAACAACGACATCTCTGGAAACACCATATATTTT
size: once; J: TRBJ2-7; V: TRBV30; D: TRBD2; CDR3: CAWRDLAGVYEQYF; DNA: TGTGCCTGGAGAGATCTAGCGGGAGTGTACGAGCAGTACTTC
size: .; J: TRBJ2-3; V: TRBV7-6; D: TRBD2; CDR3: CASSPRLAGGAMGADTQYF; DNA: TGTGCCAGCAGCCCGAGACTAGCGGGAGGGGCCATGGGCGCGGATACGCAGTATTTT
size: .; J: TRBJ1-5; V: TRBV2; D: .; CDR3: CASSGGGGWNQPQHF; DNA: TGTGCCAGCAGTGGGGGTGGGGGGTGGAATCAGCCCCAGCATTTT
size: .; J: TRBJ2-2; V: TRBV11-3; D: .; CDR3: CASSLGRANTGELFF; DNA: TGTGCCAGCAGCTTGGGGAGAGCGAACACCGGGGAGCTGTTTTTT
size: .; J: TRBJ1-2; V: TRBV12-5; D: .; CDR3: CASGLIIAANYGYTF; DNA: TGTGCTAGTGGTTTGATAATTGCGGCAAACTATGGCTACACCTTC
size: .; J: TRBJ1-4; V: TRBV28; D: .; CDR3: CASSFRFGAGEKLFF; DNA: TGTGCCAGCAGTTTTAGGTTTGGGGCAGGTGAAAAACTGTTTTTT
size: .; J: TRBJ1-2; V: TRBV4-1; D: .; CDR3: CASSQVYPGDGYTF; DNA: TGCGCCAGCAGCCAAGTTTATCCGGGGGATGGCTACACCTTC
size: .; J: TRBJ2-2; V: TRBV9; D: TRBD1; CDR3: CASSRPGQHTGELFF; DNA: TGTGCCAGCAGCAGACCGGGACAGCACACCGGGGAGCTGTTTTTT
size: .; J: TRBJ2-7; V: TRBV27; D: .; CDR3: CASSLSGGGTYEQYF; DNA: TGTGCCAGCAGTTTATCTGGGGGCGGAACCTACGAGCAGTACTTC
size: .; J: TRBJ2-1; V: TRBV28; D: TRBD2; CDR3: CASSSGTSGGKRGFF; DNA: TGTGCCAGCAGTTCCGGGACTAGCGGGGGCAAAAGGGGGTTCTTC
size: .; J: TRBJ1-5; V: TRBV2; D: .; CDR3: CASQGGTLNQPQHF; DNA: TGTGCCAGCCAGGGAGGGACCCTCAATCAGCCCCAGCATTTT
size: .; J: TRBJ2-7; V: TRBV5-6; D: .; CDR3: CASSSQRQPSYEQYF; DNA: TGTGCCAGCAGCTCGCAACGACAGCCCTCCTACGAGCAGTACTTC
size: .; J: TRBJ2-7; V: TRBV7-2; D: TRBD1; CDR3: CASGTGTGVYEQYF; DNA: TGTGCCAGCGGGACCGGGACAGGGGTGTACGAGCAGTACTTC
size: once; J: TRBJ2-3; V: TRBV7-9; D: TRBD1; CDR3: CSSIRTGGTDTQYF; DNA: TGTTCCAGCATTAGGACAGGGGGAACAGATACGCAGTATTTT
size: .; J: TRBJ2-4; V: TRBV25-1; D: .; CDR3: CASSEPGEGAKNIQYF; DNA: TGTGCCAGCAGTGAACCAGGGGAAGGAGCCAAAAACATTCAGTACTTC
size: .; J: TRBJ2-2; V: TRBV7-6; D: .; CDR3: CASSPGLAHTGELFF; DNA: TGTGCCAGCAGCCCCGGACTGGCCCACACCGGGGAGCTGTTTTTT
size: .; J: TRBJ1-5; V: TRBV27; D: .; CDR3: CASPRGSNQPQHF; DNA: TGTGCCAGTCCTAGGGGTAGCAATCAGCCCCAGCATTTT
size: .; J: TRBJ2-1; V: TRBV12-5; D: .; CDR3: CASGLVRFKGGGEITYNEQFF; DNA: TGTGCTAGTGGTTTGGTACGCTTTAAAGGAGGGGGCGAGATCACCTACAATGAGCAGTTCTTC
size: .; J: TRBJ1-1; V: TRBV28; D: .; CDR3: CASSRTLALSEAFF; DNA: TGTGCCAGCAGTCGTACCCTGGCCTTATCTGAAGCTTTCTTT
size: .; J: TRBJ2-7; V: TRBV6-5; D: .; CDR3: CASSVTPRRLEQYF; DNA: TGTGCCAGCAGTGTGACACCCCGGCGCCTCGAGCAGTACTTC
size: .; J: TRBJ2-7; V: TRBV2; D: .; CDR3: CASSRTLSTYEQYF; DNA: TGTGCCAGCAGCAGGACTCTAAGTACCTACGAGCAGTACTTC
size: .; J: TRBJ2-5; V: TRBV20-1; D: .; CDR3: CSAQIGETQYF; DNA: TGCAGTGCACAGATTGGGGAGACCCAGTACTTC
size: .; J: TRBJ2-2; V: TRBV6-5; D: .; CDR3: CASSLQGSNTGELFF; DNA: TGTGCCAGCAGTCTGCAGGGTTCGAACACCGGGGAGCTGTTTTTT
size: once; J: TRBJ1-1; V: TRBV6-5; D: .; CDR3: CASRSGTEAFF; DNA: TGTGCCAGCCGTTCGGGCACTGAAGCTTTCTTT
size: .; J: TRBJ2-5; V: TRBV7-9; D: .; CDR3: CASSPILQGTQQETQYF; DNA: TGTGCCAGCAGCCCCATTCTACAGGGTACCCAACAAGAGACCCAGTACTTC
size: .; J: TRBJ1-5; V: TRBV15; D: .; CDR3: CATSRERVSTGGVQPQHF; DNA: TGTGCCACCAGCAGAGAGAGGGTTAGCACTGGAGGGGTTCAGCCCCAGCATTTT
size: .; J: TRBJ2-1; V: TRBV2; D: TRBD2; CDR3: CASGGDVAGRGIVINGQFF; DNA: TGTGCCAGCGGGGGGGACGTAGCGGGTCGGGGGATTGTTATAAATGGGCAGTTCTTC